Sequencing of this T cell receptor beta chain was carried out in a study of cytomegalovirus exposure and HLA in healthy donors. Looking at the study overall: A prior study identified just under 120 million unique TCR beta sequences from roughly 180 million T cells.

Points on this clone: Antigen unknown.

In the PCR, 60 Vbeta and 13 Jbeta primers were used. Data came from immunoSEQ multiplex PCR; TCRdb stores just in-frame clones and leaves some out. Of about 140,000 clones listed, over 70% are singletons. Points from the study as a whole: Several of the most significant clusters appeared, in a later analysis, to be linked to common viral pathogens. Differences between HLA loci emerged in a later analysis of TCR association rates, with DRB1 most and HLA-C fewest. The study designated fewer than 200 TCR beta chains cytomegalovirus-associated.

This CDR3 comprises 13 residues. The germline V gene has CDR1 SNHLY and CDR2 FYNNEI. Trimming cost V 7 bases and J 7 bases, with 16 bases left between them. This chain uses TRBV2 with TRBJ1-2, with D unresolved. The source material was PBMCs. This receptor was taken from a woman in her thirties or forties in good health and CMV-seronegative. The CDR3, as DNA: TGTGCCAGCAATCTGGACGGGGATGTTGGCTACACCTTC. It translates to CASNLDGDVGYTF.